A selection of T cell receptor beta chains follows, all from one sample in a study of T cell responses to AZD1222 COVID-19 vaccine. The table came from immunoSEQ multiplex PCR; TCRdb's copy has only in-frame clones and leaves some out. The sample records about 110,000 clones, roughly 92% being singletons. The sample consisted of peripheral blood, taken on day 0 of AZD1222 vaccination. The source of these receptors is an adult in good health. Both conserved end residues are part of each CDR3. The D gene is left open where the match is weak. Where a row states a size, it is once, few, many or the class of an expanded clone; other rows omit it.

V gene,J gene,clone size,D gene,CDR3 DNA,CDR3 protein
TRBV3-1/TRBV3-2,TRBJ1-1,once,.,TGTGCCAGCAGCCAAGCGGTCACTGAAGCTTTCTTT,CASSQAVTEAFF
TRBV19,TRBJ2-1,.,TRBD1,TGTGCCAGTAGTCCCCGTTGGGACAGGGCCTACAATGAGCAGTTCTTC,CASSPRWDRAYNEQFF
TRBV28,TRBJ1-5,.,.,TGTGCCAGCAACCGACAGAACTATCAGCCCCAGCATTTT,CASNRQNYQPQHF
TRBV5-1,TRBJ2-5,.,TRBD2,TGCGCCAGCAGCAGGGGACTAGCGGGGGGGCGTGAGACCCAGTACTTC,CASSRGLAGGRETQYF
TRBV28,TRBJ1-3,.,.,TGTGCCAGCAGTGACGCCTGGGGGGGAAACACCATATATTTT,CASSDAWGGNTIYF
TRBV3-1/TRBV3-2,TRBJ1-6,.,.,TGTGCCAGCAGCCCGGCGATTTCACCCCTCCACTTT,CASSPAISPLHF
TRBV7-9,TRBJ1-4,.,.,TGTGCCAGCAGCTTAGAACAAACAACTAATGAAAAACTGTTTTTT,CASSLEQTTNEKLFF
TRBV3-1/TRBV3-2,TRBJ2-3,.,TRBD2,TGTGCCAGCAGCTCAGAGCGGGGACGCACAGATACGCAGTATTTT,CASSSERGRTDTQYF
TRBV28,TRBJ1-2,.,.,TGTGCCGGCCATCGGGCTGACTATGGCTACACCTTC,CAGHRADYGYTF
TRBV30,TRBJ2-2,.,.,TGTGCCTGGAGGGGGGCAGCTAACACCGGGGAGCTGTTTTTT,CAWRGAANTGELFF
TRBV5-8,TRBJ2-2,.,.,TGTGCCAGCCCAGGGAGGGACAGGATCACCGGGGAGCTGTTTTTT,CASPGRDRITGELFF
TRBV7-9,TRBJ1-2,few,TRBD1,TGTGCCAGCAGCTTCGGGACAGGCGATTATGGCTACACCTTC,CASSFGTGDYGYTF
TRBV3-1/TRBV3-2,TRBJ2-5,.,.,TGTGCCAGCAGCCAAGAAGAGACTTACTGGGGGTACCAAGAGACCCAGTACTTC,CASSQEETYWGYQETQYF
TRBV7-8,TRBJ1-5,.,.,TGTGCCAGCAGCCCAACCACAGGGAGGGTAGGCAATCAGCCCCAGCATTTT,CASSPTTGRVGNQPQHF
TRBV28,TRBJ2-7,once,.,TGTGCCAGCAGTTTAAGGGGACTCAGAACGACCTACGAGCAGTACTTC,CASSLRGLRTTYEQYF
TRBV11-2,TRBJ2-7,.,.,TGTGCCAGCAGCTTAGAGGGGGTGAGGGAGCAGTACTTC,CASSLEGVREQYF
TRBV7-2,TRBJ2-5,.,TRBD2,TGTGCCAGCAGCCCAAGCGGGGCTTCAGAGACCCAGTACTTC,CASSPSGASETQYF
TRBV7-9,TRBJ1-1,.,.,TGTGCCAGCAGCTTAGCCGGGACCACTGAAGCTTTCTTT,CASSLAGTTEAFF
TRBV2,TRBJ2-1,.,TRBD2,TGTGCCAGCAGTGGGTTAAGCGGGGAAAGAAATGAGCAGTTCTTC,CASSGLSGERNEQFF
TRBV30,TRBJ1-1,.,TRBD1,TGTGCCTGGATACCTCGGGACAGGGGGCTGAACACTGAAGCTTTCTTT,CAWIPRDRGLNTEAFF
TRBV18,TRBJ2-3,.,.,TGTGCCAGCCGGTTTTACAGGGAAGGCACAGATACGCAGTATTTT,CASRFYREGTDTQYF
TRBV6-5,TRBJ1-5,.,.,TGTGCCAGCAGCCTGCTAGATAGCAATCAGCCCCAGCATTTT,CASSLLDSNQPQHF
TRBV7-9,TRBJ2-5,.,.,TGTGCCAGCAGCCCTGGGCAGGGCCCCCAAGAGACCCAGTACTTC,CASSPGQGPQETQYF
TRBV5-5,TRBJ1-1,many,.,TGTGCCAGCAGCTCGGACTTGAACACTGAAGCTTTCTTT,CASSSDLNTEAFF
TRBV2,TRBJ2-7,.,TRBD2,TGTGCCAGCAGTGAAGGTACGGGAGGAGTAGAGCAGTACTTC,CASSEGTGGVEQYF
TRBV7-2,TRBJ1-6,.,.,TGTGCCAGCAGCTTAGAATATAATTCACCCCTCCACTTT,CASSLEYNSPLHF
TRBV7-2,TRBJ1-5,.,.,TGTGCCAGCAGCTGGGCGGGGCATCAGCCCCAGCATTTT,CASSWAGHQPQHF
TRBV3-1/TRBV3-2,TRBJ2-7,.,TRBD2,TGTGCCAGCAGCCAAGAATGGTCCGGGACTAGCGGGGTCTCCTACGAGCAGTACTTC,CASSQEWSGTSGVSYEQYF
TRBV6-5,TRBJ1-2,.,.,TGTGCCAGCAGTTACTCGACGGGAGGGTTCTATGGCTACACCTTC,CASSYSTGGFYGYTF